This passage covers 15 T cell receptor beta chains from one sample sequenced in a study of cytomegalovirus exposure and HLA in healthy donors. The study ran its PCR with 60 Vbeta and 13 Jbeta primers. Produced via immunoSEQ multiplex PCR; TCRdb's table is partial and in-frame only. Recorded here are 60,000 to 65,000 clones; the top ten clones represent 3.5% to 4%. The specimen was PBMCs. The source of these receptors is a woman under 30 in good health and CMV-seronegative.

V gene TRBV5-1 combines with J gene TRBJ1-2, with no clear D. There are 13 residues in the CDR3. Germline loops: CDR1 SGHRS, CDR2 YFSETQ. Trimming removed 2 bases at V and 5 bases at J, with 10 bases between. The CDR3 reads CASSLLTRYGYTF. Written as DNA, the CDR3 is TGCGCCAGCAGCTTACTGACTCGGTATGGCTACACCTTC. Drawing the rest from reference TRBV5-1 and TRBJ1-2, the complete variable domain is KAGVTQTPRYLIKTRGQQVTLSCSPISGHRSVSWYQQTPGQGLQFLFEYFSETQRNKGNFPGRFSGRQFSNSRSEMNVSTLELGDSALYLCASSLLTRYGYTFGSGTRLTVV.

The chain carries TRBV7-3 and TRBJ2-7; D not certain. V was cut by 1 base and J by 4 bases, with 14 bases left in between. The CDR3 loop spans 15 amino acids. Germline V lookup: CDR1 SGHTA, CDR2 FQGTGA. The CDR3 loop reads CASSLNGGSDYEQYF. In nucleotides, the CDR3 is TGTGCCAGCAGCTTAAACGGCGGCAGCGATTACGAGCAGTACTTC.

This chain uses TRBV4-1 with TRBJ1-2; the D gene is possibly TRBD1 (5 bases). Trimming took 1 base from V and 1 from J, leaving 16 bases between them. The CDR3 loop spans 17 amino acids. Germline CDR1 reads MGHRA; CDR2 reads YSYEKL. This CDR3 is CASSQVVRGSLNYGYTF. DNA of the CDR3: TGCGCCAGCAGCCAAGTCGTGCGGGGGTCCCTTAACTATGGCTACACCTTC.

The chain combines TRBV28 with TRBJ2-7; weak D call: TRBD2 (5 bases). The length of the CDR3 is 16 residues. Looked up from germline, CDR1 is MDHEN and CDR2 is SYDVKM. V was shortened by 3 bases and J by 4 bases, with 19 bases between the two germline ends. The CDR3 DNA reads as TGTGCCAGCAGTTTTCGCGCGGAGGAGGTCCCTTACGAGCAGTACTTC. Encoded protein: CASSFRAEEVPYEQYF.

This sequence joins TRBV5-1 and TRBJ1-1; TRBD1 agrees at 7 bases. The CDR3 loop spans 14 amino acids. Germline V gene sequence: CDR1 SGHRS, CDR2 YFSETQ. Trimming at V came to 1 base and at J to 8 bases, leaving 8 bases not matched to a gene. The DNA of the CDR3 is TGCGCCAGCAGCTTGTCTCTAGGAGGGGGCGAAGCTTTCTTT. This gives the protein CASSLSLGGGEAFF.

The J gene is TRBJ2-7, the V gene TRBV6-1; TRBD2 aligns across 12 bases. This CDR3 has 14 residues. The V gene end was trimmed by 9 bases and the J gene end by 2 bases; junction bases not matched to a gene: 5. The germline CDR1 and CDR2 sequences are MNHNS and SASEGT. CDR3 DNA sequence: TGTGCCAGTATACTAGCGGGAGGACCCTACGAGCAGTACTTC. Translated: CASILAGGPYEQYF.

V gene TRBV14 combines with J gene TRBJ1-2, with 8 bases lining up with TRBD1. The CDR3 loop spans 15 amino acids. The ends lost 4 bases at V and 7 bases at J; junction bases unmatched: 11. CDR1 and CDR2 (germline): SGHDN, FVKESK. The CDR3: CASSPRQGITGGYTF. CDR3 coding DNA: TGTGCCAGCAGCCCGAGACAGGGGATAACAGGTGGCTACACCTTC.

The genes are TRBV4-1 and TRBJ2-1; a weak D match, TRBD2 (6 bases). The ends were cut back, 0 bases at V and 2 bases at J, with 11 bases in the middle. The CDR3 runs 16 residues. Germline lookup yields CDR1 MGHRA and CDR2 YSYEKL. This CDR3 reads CASSQDTGRPYNEQFF. CDR3 in DNA: TGCGCCAGCAGCCAAGATACCGGGAGACCCTACAATGAGCAGTTCTTC.

The chain recombines TRBV25-1 with TRBJ2-1; 7 nucleotides agree with TRBD1. Trimming at V came to 4 bases and at J to 9 bases, leaving 12 bases not matched to a gene. The CDR3 is made up of 15 amino acids. The germline gives CDR1 MGHDK, CDR2 SYGVNS. The DNA of the CDR3 is TGTGCCAGCAGTGTTGGACAGGAGGCCAGCGGTGAGCAGTTCTTC. It specifies CASSVGQEASGEQFF. The full variable domain, in which reference TRBV25-1 and TRBJ2-1 provide the parts outside the CDR3, is EADIYQTPRYLVIGTGKKITLECSQTMGHDKMYWYQQDPGMELHLIHYSYGVNSTEKGDLSSESTVSRIRTEHFPLTLESARPSHTSQYLCASSVGQEASGEQFFGPGTRLTVL.

V and J are TRBV19 and TRBJ1-6, with D hard to call. V gave up 5 bases and J gave up 6 bases, with 14 bases separating them. Germline V gene lookup returns CDR1 LNHDA and CDR2 SQIVND (reference sequence). The CDR3 sequence is 15 residues long. This CDR3 is CASSPRVRLNSPLHF. Here the CDR3 DNA reads TGTGCCAGTAGTCCCCGGGTCCGCCTTAATTCACCCCTCCACTTT.

The rearrangement joins TRBV5-6 to TRBJ1-1; tentative D call: TRBD1 (6 bases). Per the germline V gene, CDR1 is SGHDT and CDR2 is YYEEEE. The ends were cut back, 3 bases at V and 1 base at J, with 10 bases in the middle. The CDR3 is made up of 14 amino acids. CDR3 sequence reads: CASSWGGPNTEAFF. Here the CDR3 DNA reads TGTGCCAGCAGCTGGGGGGGGCCGAACACTGAAGCTTTCTTT.

CDR3 nucleotide sequence: TGTGCCAGCTCACCAGGGGGCCATGGCTACACCTTC. As protein: CASSPGGHGYTF. This chain connects TRBV18 to TRBJ1-2; tentatively, D is TRBD1 (6 bases). V lost 2 bases to trimming and J lost 6 bases, with 7 bases between them. CDR3 length equals 12 residues. Germline V gene data show CDR1 as KGHSH and CDR2 as LQKENI.

The CDR3 DNA reads as TGTGCTAGTGGTTCCCCCGGGGCAGGGGTCTACGAGCAGTACTTC. This gives the protein CASGSPGAGVYEQYF. The chain combines TRBV12-5 with TRBJ2-7; possibly TRBD1 for D (6 bases). The V end was cut by 4 bases, the J end by 3 bases, with 16 bases between. The CDR3 has 15 residues. Germline lookup yields CDR1 LGHNT and CDR2 FRNRAP.

This chain links TRBV25-1 with TRBJ2-7, with D uncertain. Trimming pared 2 bases from V and 2 bases from J, leaving 13 bases between. Germline lookup yields CDR1 MGHDK and CDR2 SYGVNS. The CDR3 is made up of 15 amino acids. The CDR3 sequence: CASSEGVGSPYEQYF. CDR3 nucleotides: TGTGCCAGCAGTGAAGGTGTTGGCAGTCCCTACGAGCAGTACTTC.

In nucleotides, the CDR3 is TGCGCCAGCAGCCTTCGGACTAGCGCCCTCCAAGAGACCCAGTACTTC. Its protein product is CASSLRTSALQETQYF. This rearrangement joins TRBV4-1 to TRBJ2-5, with 9 nucleotides matching TRBD2. The CDR3 runs 16 residues. Germline V gene data show CDR1 as MGHRA and CDR2 as YSYEKL. Trimming removed 4 bases from V and 1 base from J; junction bases left unmatched: 7.